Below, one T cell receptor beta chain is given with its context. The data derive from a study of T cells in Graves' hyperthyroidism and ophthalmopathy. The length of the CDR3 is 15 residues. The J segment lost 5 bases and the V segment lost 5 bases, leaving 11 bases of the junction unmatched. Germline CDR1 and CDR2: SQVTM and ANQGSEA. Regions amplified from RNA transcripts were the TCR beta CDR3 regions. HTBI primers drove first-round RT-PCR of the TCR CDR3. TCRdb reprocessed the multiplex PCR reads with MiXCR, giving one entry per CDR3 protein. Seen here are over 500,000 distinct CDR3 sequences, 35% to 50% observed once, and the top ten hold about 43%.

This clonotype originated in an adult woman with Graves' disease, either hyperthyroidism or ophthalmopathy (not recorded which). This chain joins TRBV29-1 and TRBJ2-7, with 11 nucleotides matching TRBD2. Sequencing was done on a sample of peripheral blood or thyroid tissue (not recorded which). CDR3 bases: TGCAGCGTTAAGCTAACTAGCGGGAGTTATCACGAGCAGTACTTC. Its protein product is CSVKLTSGSYHEQYF.